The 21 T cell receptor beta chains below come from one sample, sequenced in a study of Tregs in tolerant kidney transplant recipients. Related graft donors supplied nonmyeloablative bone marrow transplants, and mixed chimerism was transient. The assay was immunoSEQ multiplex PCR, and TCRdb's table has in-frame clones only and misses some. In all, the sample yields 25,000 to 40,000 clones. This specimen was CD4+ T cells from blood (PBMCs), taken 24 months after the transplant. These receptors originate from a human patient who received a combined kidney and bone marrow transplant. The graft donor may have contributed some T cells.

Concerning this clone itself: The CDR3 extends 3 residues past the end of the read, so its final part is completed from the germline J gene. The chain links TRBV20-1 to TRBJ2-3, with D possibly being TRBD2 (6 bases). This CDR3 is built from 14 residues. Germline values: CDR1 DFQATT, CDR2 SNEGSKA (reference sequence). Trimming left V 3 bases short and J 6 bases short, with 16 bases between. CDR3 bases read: TGCAGTGCTAGCCGGGACTCCACATGGGATACG. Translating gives CSASRDSTWDT. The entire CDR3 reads CSASRDSTWDTQYF.

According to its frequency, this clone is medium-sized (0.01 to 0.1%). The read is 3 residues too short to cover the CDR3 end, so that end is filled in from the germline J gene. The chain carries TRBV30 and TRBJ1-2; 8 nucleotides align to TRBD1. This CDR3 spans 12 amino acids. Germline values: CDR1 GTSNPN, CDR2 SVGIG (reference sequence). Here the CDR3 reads CAAGQGAMGYTF. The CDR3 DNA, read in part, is TGTGCTGCGGGCCAGGGGGCGATGGGC.

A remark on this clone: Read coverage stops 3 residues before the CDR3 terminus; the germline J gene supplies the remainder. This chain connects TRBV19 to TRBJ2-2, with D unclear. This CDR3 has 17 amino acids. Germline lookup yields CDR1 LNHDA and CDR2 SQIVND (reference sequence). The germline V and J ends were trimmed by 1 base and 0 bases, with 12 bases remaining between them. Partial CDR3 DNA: TGTGCCAGTAGTATAGGCAGGCCGAGATCGAACACCGGGGAG. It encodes CASSIGRPRSNTGE. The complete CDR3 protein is CASSIGRPRSNTGELFF.

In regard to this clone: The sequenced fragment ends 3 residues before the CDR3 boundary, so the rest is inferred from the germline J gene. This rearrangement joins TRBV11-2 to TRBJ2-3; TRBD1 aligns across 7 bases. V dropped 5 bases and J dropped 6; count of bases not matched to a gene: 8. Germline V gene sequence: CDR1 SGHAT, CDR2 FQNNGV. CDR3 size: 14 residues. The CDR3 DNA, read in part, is TGTGCCAGCAGCCCCGGGGTGACAGGGGATACG. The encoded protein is CASSPGVTGDT. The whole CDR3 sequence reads CASSPGVTGDTQYF.

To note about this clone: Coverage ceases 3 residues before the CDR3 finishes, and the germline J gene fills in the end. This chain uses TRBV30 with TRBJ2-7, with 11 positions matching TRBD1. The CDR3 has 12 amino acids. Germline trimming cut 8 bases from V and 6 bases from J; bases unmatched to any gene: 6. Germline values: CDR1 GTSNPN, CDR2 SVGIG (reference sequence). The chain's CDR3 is CAHGTGGFEQYF. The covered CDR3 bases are TGTGCCCACGGGACAGGGGGGTTCGAG.

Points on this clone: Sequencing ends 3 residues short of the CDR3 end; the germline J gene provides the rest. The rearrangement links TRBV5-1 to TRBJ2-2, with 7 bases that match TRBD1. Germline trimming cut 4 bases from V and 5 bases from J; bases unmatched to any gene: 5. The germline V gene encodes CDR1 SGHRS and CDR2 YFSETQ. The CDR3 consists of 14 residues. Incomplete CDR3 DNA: TGCGCCAGCAGCCCACAGGGGCGGACCGGGGAG. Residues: CASSPQGRTGE. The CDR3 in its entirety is CASSPQGRTGELFF.

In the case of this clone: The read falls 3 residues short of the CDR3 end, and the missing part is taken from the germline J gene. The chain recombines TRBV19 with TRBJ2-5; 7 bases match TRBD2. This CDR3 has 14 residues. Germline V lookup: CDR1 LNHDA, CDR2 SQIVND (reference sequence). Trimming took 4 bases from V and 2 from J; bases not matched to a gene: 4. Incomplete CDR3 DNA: TGTGCCAGTAGTAGACGGGGAGGGCAAGAGACC. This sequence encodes CASSRRGGQET. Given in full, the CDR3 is CASSRRGGQETQYF.

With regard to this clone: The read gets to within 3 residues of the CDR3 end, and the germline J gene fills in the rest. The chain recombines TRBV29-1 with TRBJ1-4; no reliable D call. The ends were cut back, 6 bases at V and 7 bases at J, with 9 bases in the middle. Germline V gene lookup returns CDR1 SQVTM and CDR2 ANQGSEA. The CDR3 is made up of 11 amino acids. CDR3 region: CSVLTGEKLFF. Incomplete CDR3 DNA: TGCAGCGTCCTAACGGGTGAAAAA. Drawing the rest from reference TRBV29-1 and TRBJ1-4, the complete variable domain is SAVISQKPSRDICQRGTSLTIQCQVDSQVTMMFWYRQQPGQSLTLIATANQGSEATYESGFVIDKFPISRPNLTFSTLTVSNMSPEDSSIYLCSVLTGEKLFFGSGTQLSVL.

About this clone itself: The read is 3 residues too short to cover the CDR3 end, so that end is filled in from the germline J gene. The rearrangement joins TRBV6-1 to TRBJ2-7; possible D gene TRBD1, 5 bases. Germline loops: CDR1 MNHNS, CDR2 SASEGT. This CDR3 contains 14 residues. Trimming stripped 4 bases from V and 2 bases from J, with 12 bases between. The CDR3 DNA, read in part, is TGTGCCAGCAGTGTTTCAGGGTTTACCTACGAG. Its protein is CASSVSGFTYE. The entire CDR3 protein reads CASSVSGFTYEQYF.

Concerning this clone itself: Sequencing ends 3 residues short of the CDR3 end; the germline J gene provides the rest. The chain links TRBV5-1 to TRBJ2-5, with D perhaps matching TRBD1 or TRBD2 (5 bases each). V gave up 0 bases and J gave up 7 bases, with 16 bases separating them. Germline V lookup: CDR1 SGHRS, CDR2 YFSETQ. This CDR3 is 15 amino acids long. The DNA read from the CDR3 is TGCGCCAGCAGCTTGGCCGATAGGGAGAGGGGGACC. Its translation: CASSLADRERGT. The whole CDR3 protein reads CASSLADRERGTQYF.

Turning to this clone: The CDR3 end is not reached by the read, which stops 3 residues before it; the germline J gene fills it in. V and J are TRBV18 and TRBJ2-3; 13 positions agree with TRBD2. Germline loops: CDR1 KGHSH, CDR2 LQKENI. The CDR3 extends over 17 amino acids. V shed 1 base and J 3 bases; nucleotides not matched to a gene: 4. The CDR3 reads CASSPQTSGRATDTQYF. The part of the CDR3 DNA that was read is TGTGCCAGCTCACCACAAACTAGCGGGAGGGCAACAGATACG.

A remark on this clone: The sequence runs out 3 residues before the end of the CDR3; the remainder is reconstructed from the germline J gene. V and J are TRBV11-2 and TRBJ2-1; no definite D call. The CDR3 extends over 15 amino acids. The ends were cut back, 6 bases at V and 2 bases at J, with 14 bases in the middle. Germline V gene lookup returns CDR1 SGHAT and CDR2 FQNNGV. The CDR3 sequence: CASRPLAATYNEQFF. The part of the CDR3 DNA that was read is TGTGCCAGCAGACCCCTGGCGGCGACCTACAATGAG.

CDR3 amino acids: CATLAAPDSPLHF. The sequenced part of the CDR3 DNA is TGTGCCACCCTAGCAGCTCCCGATTCACCC. V and J are TRBV7-9 and TRBJ1-6, with unresolved D. The read gets to within 3 residues of the CDR3 end, and the germline J gene fills in the rest. Germline CDR1 reads SEHNR; CDR2 reads FQNEAQ (reference sequence). Trimming left V 10 bases short and J 8 bases short, with 15 bases between. The CDR3 has 13 amino acids.

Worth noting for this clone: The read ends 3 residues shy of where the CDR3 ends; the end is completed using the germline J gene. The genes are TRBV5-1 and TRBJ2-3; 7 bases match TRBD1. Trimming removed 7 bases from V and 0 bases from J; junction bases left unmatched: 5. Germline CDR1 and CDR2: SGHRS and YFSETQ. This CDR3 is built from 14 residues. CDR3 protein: CASSNRGSTDTQYF. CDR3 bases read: TGCGCCAGCTCAAACAGGGGTAGCACAGATACG.

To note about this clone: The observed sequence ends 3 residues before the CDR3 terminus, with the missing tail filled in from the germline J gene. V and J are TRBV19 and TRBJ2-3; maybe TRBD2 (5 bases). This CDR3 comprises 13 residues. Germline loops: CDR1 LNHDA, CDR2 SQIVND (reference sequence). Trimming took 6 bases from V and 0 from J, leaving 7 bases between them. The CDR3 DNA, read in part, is TGTGCCAGTAGACTAGAAAGCACAGATACG. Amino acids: CASRLESTDT. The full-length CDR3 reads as CASRLESTDTQYF. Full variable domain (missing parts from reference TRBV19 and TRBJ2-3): DGGITQSPKYLFRKEGQNVTLSCEQNLNHDAMYWYRQDPGQGLRLIYYSQIVNDFQKGDIAEGYSVSREKKESFPLTVTSAQKNPTAFYLCASRLESTDTQYFGPGTRLTVL.

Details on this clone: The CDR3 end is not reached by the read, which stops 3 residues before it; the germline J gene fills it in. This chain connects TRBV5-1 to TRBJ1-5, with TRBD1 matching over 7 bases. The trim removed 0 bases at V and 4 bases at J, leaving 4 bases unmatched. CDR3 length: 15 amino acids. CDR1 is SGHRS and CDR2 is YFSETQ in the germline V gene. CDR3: CASSLDGQANQPQHF. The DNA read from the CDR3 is TGCGCCAGCAGCTTGGACGGACAGGCTAATCAGCCC.

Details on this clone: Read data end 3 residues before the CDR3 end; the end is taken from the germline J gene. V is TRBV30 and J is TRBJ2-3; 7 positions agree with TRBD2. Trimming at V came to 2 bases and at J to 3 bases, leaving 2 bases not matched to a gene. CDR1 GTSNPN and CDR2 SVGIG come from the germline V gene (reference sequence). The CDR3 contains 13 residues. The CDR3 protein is CAWSSGTTDTQYF. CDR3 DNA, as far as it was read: TGTGCCTGGAGTAGCGGGACGACAGATACG.

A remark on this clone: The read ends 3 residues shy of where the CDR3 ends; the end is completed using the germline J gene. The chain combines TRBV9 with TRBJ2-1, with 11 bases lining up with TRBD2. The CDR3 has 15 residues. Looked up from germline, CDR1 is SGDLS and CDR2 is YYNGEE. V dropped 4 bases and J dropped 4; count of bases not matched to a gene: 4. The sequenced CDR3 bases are TGTGCCAGCAGCCCCGGGACTAGCGGATACAATGAG. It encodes CASSPGTSGYNE. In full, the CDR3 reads CASSPGTSGYNEQFF.

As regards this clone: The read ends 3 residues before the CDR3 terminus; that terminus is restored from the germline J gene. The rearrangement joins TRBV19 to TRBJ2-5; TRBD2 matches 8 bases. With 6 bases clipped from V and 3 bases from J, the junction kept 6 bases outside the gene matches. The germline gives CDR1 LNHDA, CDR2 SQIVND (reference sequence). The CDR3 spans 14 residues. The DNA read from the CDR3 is TGTGCCAGTAGGATCCGAGCGGGAGAAGAGACC. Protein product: CASRIRAGEET. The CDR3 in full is CASRIRAGEETQYF.

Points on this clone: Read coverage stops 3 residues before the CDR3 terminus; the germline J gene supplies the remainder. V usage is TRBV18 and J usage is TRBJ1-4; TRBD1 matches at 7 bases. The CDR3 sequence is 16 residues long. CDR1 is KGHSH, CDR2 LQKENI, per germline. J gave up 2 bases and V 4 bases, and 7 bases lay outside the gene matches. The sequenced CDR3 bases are TGTGCCAGCTCACGGCAGGGGGGAGCCACTAATGAAAAA. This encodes CASSRQGGATNEK. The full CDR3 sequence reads CASSRQGGATNEKLFF.

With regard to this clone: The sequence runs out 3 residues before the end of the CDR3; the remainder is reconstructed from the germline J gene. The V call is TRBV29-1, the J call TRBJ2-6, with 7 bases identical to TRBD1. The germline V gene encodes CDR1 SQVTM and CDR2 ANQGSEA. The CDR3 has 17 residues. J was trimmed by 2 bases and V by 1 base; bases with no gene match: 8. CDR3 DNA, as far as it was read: TGCAGCGTTGAAGTATTCAGGGGGACGGCTGGGGCCAACGTC. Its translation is CSVEVFRGTAGANV. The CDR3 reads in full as CSVEVFRGTAGANVLTF. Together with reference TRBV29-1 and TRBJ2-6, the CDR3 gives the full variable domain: SAVISQKPSRDICQRGTSLTIQCQVDSQVTMMFWYRQQPGQSLTLIATANQGSEATYESGFVIDKFPISRPNLTFSTLTVSNMSPEDSSIYLCSVEVFRGTAGANVLTFGAGSRLTVL.